The rows below give T cell receptor beta chains drawn from one sample of a study of CD8+CD57+ T cells in acquired aplastic anemia. TCRdb re-analysed the reads in MiXCR, keeping a single row per CDR3 protein. The sample consists of roughly 58,000 distinct CDR3 sequences, around 55% of them appearing once. Material: sorted CD4+, CD8+, or CD8+CD57+ T cells (not recorded which) from PBMCs. These receptors were collected from a human donor in good health, serving as a control. The CDR3 runs from the conserved cysteine through the conserved F or W. D genes are given only for firm matches. The size field is filled for only some rows; it gives once, few, many or a size class.

TRBV6-4	TRBJ1-2	many	NA	CASSSGDRDYTF	TGTGCCAGCAGTAGTGGGGATCGTGACTACACCTTC
TRBV24-1	TRBJ1-1	medium-sized	TRBD1	CATSDGQGSQAFF	TGTGCCACCAGTGACGGACAGGGGTCTCAAGCTTTCTTT
TRBV19	TRBJ2-1	NA	TRBD2	CASSMGGGTYNEQFF	TGTGCCAGTAGTATGGGGGGGGGAACCTACAATGAGCAGTTCTTC
TRBV9	TRBJ1-6	NA	TRBD1	CASSVGRDRGSPLHF	TGTGCCAGCAGCGTAGGCCGGGACAGGGGTTCACCCCTCCACTTT
TRBV3-1	TRBJ1-2	many	NA	CASSPPTAGGDGYTF	TGTGCCAGCAGCCCGCCCACGGCCGGGGGAGATGGCTACACCTTC
TRBV2	TRBJ1-2	few	NA	CASSVPFRVAIFLCANYGYTF	TGTGCCAGCAGTGTCCCTTTTAGAGTGGCTATATTCTTATGTGCTAACTATGGCTACACCTTC
TRBV19	TRBJ2-7	many	TRBD2	CASSSGTSGRGRYEQYF	TGTGCCAGTAGTTCCGGGACTAGCGGGAGGGGCCGCTACGAGCAGTACTTC
TRBV7-9	TRBJ1-4	many	TRBD1	CASSSGQGFGEKLFF	TGTGCCAGCAGCTCGGGACAGGGTTTTGGAGAAAAACTGTTTTTT
TRBV29-1	TRBJ2-7	NA	TRBD1	CSVMDRTDYEQYF	TGCAGCGTGATGGACAGGACTGACTACGAGCAGTACTTC
TRBV6-5	TRBJ2-1	many	NA	CASSYGLGFYNEQFF	TGTGCCAGCAGTTACGGCCTCGGATTCTACAATGAGCAGTTCTTC
TRBV15	TRBJ2-7	NA	TRBD1	CATSRPGTVLTYEQYF	TGTGCCACCAGCAGACCCGGGACAGTCCTTACATACGAGCAGTACTTC
TRBV25-1	TRBJ2-7	NA	NA	CASSQQTVLSYEQYF	TGTGCCAGCAGTCAACAGACGGTCTTATCCTACGAGCAGTACTTC
TRBV12-3/TRBV12-4	TRBJ2-1	many	TRBD1	CASRPGQGAFDEQFF	TGTGCCAGCAGACCCGGACAGGGGGCGTTCGATGAGCAGTTCTTC
TRBV14	TRBJ2-5	few	NA	CANPIGGGRGETQYF	TGTGCCAACCCAATCGGCGGGGGCCGGGGGGAGACCCAGTACTTC
TRBV20-1	TRBJ2-5	NA	NA	CSALKRETQYF	TGCAGTGCCCTGAAGCGGGAGACCCAGTACTTC
TRBV28	TRBJ1-5	many	NA	CASRVLNQPQHF	TGTGCCAGCAGGGTGTTGAATCAGCCCCAGCATTTT
TRBV29-1	TRBJ2-5	NA	TRBD2	CSVEGLAGEKETQYF	TGCAGCGTTGAGGGGCTAGCGGGAGAAAAAGAGACCCAGTACTTC
TRBV6-5	TRBJ1-1	many	TRBD1	CASSYAGTANTEAFF	TGTGCCAGCAGTTACGCCGGGACAGCGAACACTGAAGCTTTCTTT
TRBV3-1	TRBJ1-4	many	NA	CASSLSDDWTEKLFF	TGTGCCAGCAGCCTTTCGGATGACTGGACTGAAAAACTGTTTTTT
TRBV2	TRBJ2-3	NA	TRBD2	CASSSGLANNEQYF	TGTGCCAGCAGCTCGGGACTAGCCAACAATGAGCAGTATTTT
TRBV7-2	TRBJ1-3	NA	TRBD1	CASSTGGDTIYF	TGTGCCAGCAGCACAGGGGGCGACACCATATATTTT
TRBV6-5	TRBJ2-3	few	TRBD2	CASSSGGLDTQYF	TGTGCCAGCAGTTCGGGAGGCTTAGATACGCAGTATTTT
TRBV10-3	TRBJ2-7	NA	TRBD2	CASQRTSGYEQYF	TGTGCCAGCCAGAGGACTAGCGGCTACGAGCAGTACTTC
TRBV10-3	TRBJ1-2	NA	TRBD1	CAISQPGQELYGYTF	TGTGCCATCAGTCAGCCGGGACAGGAACTATATGGCTACACCTTC
TRBV14	TRBJ1-6	many	TRBD1	CASSPRTGGSSPLHF	TGTGCCAGCAGCCCCCGGACAGGGGGAAGTTCACCCCTCCACTTT
TRBV2	TRBJ1-5	NA	NA	CASRGGYGNQPQHF	TGTGCCAGCAGGGGGGGTTATGGGAATCAGCCCCAGCATTTT
TRBV11-3	TRBJ1-6	many	NA	CASSLKDNSPLHF	TGTGCCAGCAGCTTAAAGGATAATTCACCCCTCCACTTT
TRBV7-9	TRBJ1-2	once	TRBD1	CASSWTGLGYTF	TGTGCCAGCAGCTGGACAGGGCTTGGCTACACCTTC
TRBV10-3	TRBJ1-1	NA	NA	CATKGDKDSVEAFF	TGTGCCACAAAGGGGGACAAAGATAGCGTTGAAGCTTTCTTT
TRBV5-5	TRBJ1-2	NA	NA	CASSLDTPNGYTF	TGTGCCAGCAGCCTGGACACACCGAATGGCTACACCTTC
TRBV7-9	TRBJ2-7	many	NA	CASSLHERTDVTYEQYF	TGTGCCAGCAGCTTACATGAAAGGACAGACGTTACCTACGAGCAGTACTTC
TRBV7-8	TRBJ2-7	once	TRBD2	CASGLTTSGRHEQYF	TGTGCCAGCGGCTTGACGACTAGCGGGAGACACGAGCAGTACTTC
TRBV25-1	TRBJ2-3	NA	NA	CASSDGATTDTQYF	TGTGCCAGCAGTGACGGCGCTACTACAGATACGCAGTATTTT
TRBV10-3	TRBJ2-6	NA	NA	CATGGGDTMYSGANVLTF	TGTGCCACGGGCGGGGGCGACACTATGTACTCTGGGGCCAACGTCCTGACTTTC
TRBV15	TRBJ2-7	NA	TRBD2	CATSTSSGRAPYEQYF	TGTGCCACCAGCACTTCAAGCGGGAGGGCCCCCTACGAGCAGTACTTC
TRBV6-1	TRBJ2-3	few	TRBD2	CASVPSGRTGADTQYF	TGTGCCAGCGTGCCTAGCGGGAGGACAGGCGCAGATACGCAGTATTTT
TRBV2	TRBJ2-2	many	TRBD2	CASRVGAGDTGELFF	TGTGCCAGCAGGGTGGGTGCGGGAGACACCGGGGAGCTGTTTTTT
TRBV9	TRBJ2-5	NA	TRBD2	CASSGSGGTQETQYF	TGTGCCAGCAGCGGTAGCGGGGGGACCCAAGAGACCCAGTACTTC
TRBV4-1	TRBJ2-4	many	TRBD1	CASSLGAGTGGHIQYF	TGCGCCAGCAGCCTAGGGGCCGGGACAGGGGGCCACATTCAGTACTTC
TRBV6-5	TRBJ2-3	NA	TRBD2	CASSLTGGHDTQYF	TGTGCCAGCAGTTTGACGGGAGGGCACGATACGCAGTATTTT
TRBV5-1	TRBJ2-1	many	NA	CASSLGQEYNEQFF	TGCGCCAGCAGCTTGGGACAGGAGTACAATGAGCAGTTCTTC
TRBV5-6	TRBJ2-6	many	NA	CASSLMEVDSGANVLTF	TGTGCCAGCAGCTTGATGGAGGTTGATTCTGGGGCCAACGTCCTGACTTTC
TRBV20-1	TRBJ2-5	NA	NA	CSALKQGQETQYF	TGCAGCGCCCTTAAACAGGGACAAGAGACCCAGTACTTC
TRBV7-2	TRBJ1-2	NA	NA	CASSLGGGYTF	TGTGCCAGCAGCTTAGGGGGAGGCTACACCTTC
TRBV11-2	TRBJ2-5	many	NA	CASSSIQGPETQYF	TGTGCCAGCAGCTCAATACAGGGACCGGAGACCCAGTACTTC
TRBV4-2	TRBJ2-7	many	TRBD2	CASSRAGTSGRGGEQYF	TGTGCCAGCAGCCGCGCCGGGACTAGCGGGAGAGGTGGCGAGCAGTACTTC
TRBV19	TRBJ1-2	medium-sized	NA	CASSMGYGYTF	TGTGCCAGTAGTATGGGCTATGGCTACACCTTC
TRBV18	TRBJ1-5	NA	NA	CASSPQQGQPQHF	TGTGCCAGCTCACCGCAACAGGGACAGCCCCAGCATTTT
TRBV5-6	TRBJ2-5	many	TRBD2	CASRRLADLQETQYF	TGTGCCAGCAGGCGACTAGCGGACCTCCAAGAGACCCAGTACTTC
TRBV7-9	TRBJ2-7	many	NA	CASSLEDSYEQYF	TGTGCCAGCAGCTTAGAGGATTCCTACGAGCAGTACTTC
TRBV4-1	TRBJ1-4	many	NA	CASSQDQGRIREKLFF	TGCGCCAGCAGCCAAGATCAGGGCCGGATTAGGGAAAAACTGTTTTTT
TRBV14	TRBJ2-1	many	TRBD2	CASSPLSGRLDNEQFF	TGTGCCAGCAGCCCCCTTAGCGGGAGGTTGGACAATGAGCAGTTCTTC
TRBV6-4	TRBJ1-3	many	NA	CASSTGGHSGNTIYF	TGTGCCAGCAGTACCGGGGGCCACTCTGGAAACACCATATATTTT
TRBV14	TRBJ2-3	NA	TRBD2	CASSQAGLAGVGDTQYF	TGTGCCAGCAGCCAAGCCGGACTAGCGGGAGTCGGGGATACGCAGTATTTT
TRBV10-3	TRBJ2-1	NA	TRBD2	CAITLAGNNEQFF	TGTGCCATCACCTTAGCGGGAAACAATGAGCAGTTCTTC
TRBV18	TRBJ2-7	many	TRBD2	CASSPLAGGASSYEQYF	TGTGCCAGCTCACCACTAGCGGGAGGCGCAAGCTCCTACGAGCAGTACTTC
TRBV25-1	TRBJ2-2	medium-sized	NA	CASSAPLATGELFF	TGTGCCAGCAGTGCACCTTTAGCAACCGGGGAGCTGTTTTTT
TRBV2	TRBJ1-1	NA	NA	CATPSGIPEAFF	TGTGCCACCCCGTCCGGGATTCCTGAAGCTTTCTTT
TRBV3-1	TRBJ1-6	many	NA	CASSRQNNSPLHF	TGTGCCAGCAGCCGTCAGAATAATTCACCCCTCCACTTT
TRBV6-5	TRBJ1-2	many	NA	CASSYRLGKLLYGYTF	TGTGCCAGCAGTTACCGGTTAGGGAAACTGCTCTATGGCTACACCTTC